This T cell receptor beta chain comes out of a study of cytomegalovirus exposure and HLA in healthy donors. Overall study findings and caveats: Reports showed the classifier diagnosing cytomegalovirus status with high specificity and sensitivity. The authors listed 150 to 200 TCR beta chains as cytomegalovirus-associated.

Measured with immunoSEQ multiplex PCR; TCRdb has only the in-frame clones, and not every one. Counted here are about 240,000 clones, around 87% occurring once; the ten biggest clones make up around 2.6%. As for this clone: What it binds is not known.

The CDR3 runs to 15 residues. The chain links TRBV21-1 to TRBJ2-7; the D call of TRBD2 is as the table states it, not checked on the DNA. TRBV21-1 is deemed a pseudogene. Specimen: PBMCs. This TCR derives from a man aged 18 to 29 in good health and CMV-seronegative. The CDR3 DNA follows: TGTGCCAGCCTCGGAGAGACTAGCGGACAATACGAGCAGTACTTC. It yields the protein CASLGETSGQYEQYF.